This TCR beta chain was sequenced for a study of shared clonotypes between healthy human individuals. The CDR3 has 17 amino acids. Trimming pared 6 bases from V and 5 bases from J, leaving 23 bases between. Germline CDR1 and CDR2: MNHNS and SASEGT. TCRdb's table, derived via immunoSEQ multiplex PCR, lists solely in-frame clones and lacks some. Of hundreds of thousands of clones listed, less than 80% were seen once; the top ten hold around 2%. The chain combines TRBV6-1 with TRBJ1-5; D is undetermined. The receptor's source is a woman aged 25 to 39 in good health. The specimen sequenced was memory CD4+ T cells sorted from blood. The subset denotes: CD45RA-negative fraction. This chain's CDR3 is CASSETDGPARYQPQHF. Here the CDR3 DNA reads TGTGCCAGCAGCGAAACGGACGGCCCCGCGCGGTATCAGCCCCAGCATTTT.